The subject of this entry is one T cell receptor beta chain. Its antigen is unidentified. The authors prepared the TCRbeta library with unique molecular identifiers. TCRdb re-called the PCR reads with MiXCR, one entry per CDR3 protein. The sample yields 200,000 to 250,000 distinct CDR3 sequences, 7% to 9% seen once. The data are from a study of T-cell reconstitution after alpha-beta-depleted transplantation in children. Overall study findings and caveats: Reports say that about two months after transplant, the alpha-beta T cells came out of several hundred graft clones that had expanded. Fresh T-cell production supplied most of the T-cell counts and diversity seen one year after transplant.

The V gene end was trimmed by 2 bases and the J gene end by 8 bases; junction bases not matched to a gene: 9. The V gene's germline CDR1 is SGHDN and CDR2 FVKESK. The CDR3 spans 15 residues. This material consisted of PBMCs, mostly from graft donor cells, taken 360 days after TCRalphabeta/CD19-depleted stem cell transplant. This clonotype was obtained from a male patient between 2 and 10 years old who had a stem cell transplant for acute myeloid leukemia, so the T cells may come from the graft donor. The gene calls are TRBV14 and TRBJ2-1, with 7 bases fitting TRBD1. CDR3 bases: TGTGCCAGCAGCCAAATGGACAGGTCTTTCTATGAGCAGTTCTTC. Amino acid sequence: CASSQMDRSFYEQFF. Together with reference TRBV14 and TRBJ2-1, the CDR3 gives the full variable domain: EAGVTQFPSHSVIEKGQTVTLRCDPISGHDNLYWYRRVMGKEIKFLLHFVKESKQDESGMPNNRFLAERTGGTYSTLKVQPAELEDSGVYFCASSQMDRSFYEQFFGPGTRLTVL.